This TCR beta chain was sequenced in a study of T cell responses to AZD1222 COVID-19 vaccine. Study-wide background: Second doses that came at about 4 or about 12 weeks were put together.

Study outcomes and limitations: Repertoire sampling was restricted to post-peak T cell response timepoints. Compared with day 0, the breadth and depth of the Spike-specific TCR repertoire rose significantly after two doses of AZD1222.

On this clone itself: Its antigen remains unknown.

V shed 2 bases and J shed 6 bases, with 7 bases lying between them. CDR1 and CDR2 (germline): KGHDR, SFDVKD. The CDR3 runs 13 residues. Clones were sequenced by immunoSEQ multiplex PCR, and TCRdb holds only the in-frame ones, with some missing. The table lists about 99,000 clones, 70% to 90% of them singletons. Specimen: peripheral blood, collected on day 0 of AZD1222 vaccination. V gene TRBV24-1 combines with J gene TRBJ1-5; D unclear. The clonotype originates from an adult in good health. For the CDR3, the DNA is TGTGCCACCAGTGATTCCCAGATTCAGCCCCAGCATTTT. Translation gives CATSDSQIQPQHF.